These 8 T cell receptor beta chains were all obtained from the same sample, sequenced in a study of identical twins. TCRdb itself ran the 5' RACE reads through MiXCR, one entry per CDR3 protein. The table has 510,000 or so distinct CDR3 sequences, 13% to 15% seen once. This same sample was also taken into another study, of yellow fever vaccine responses in identical twins.

The sample consisted of CD4+ T cells sorted from blood. These TCRs come from a woman aged 18-30 years in good health.

This clonotype was found many times. CDR3 residues: CASSFLETQYF. The CDR3 DNA follows: TGTGCCAGCAGCTTTTTAGAGACCCAGTACTTC. This chain connects TRBV7-8 to TRBJ2-5, with D hard to call. CDR1 SGHVS and CDR2 FQNEAQ come from the germline V gene. Trimming shortened V by 3 bases and J by 4 bases, and 3 bases separated the two germline ends. This CDR3 has 11 residues.

The chain links TRBV7-9 to TRBJ2-5; D is perhaps TRBD2 (6 bases). The CDR3 is made up of 13 amino acids. Germline CDR1 and CDR2: SEHNR and FQNEAQ (reference sequence). V was shortened by 4 bases and J by 3 bases, with 9 bases between the two germline ends. The DNA of the CDR3 is TGTGCCAGCAGCTGGGGACTGAAAGAGACCCAGTACTTC. Amino acids: CASSWGLKETQYF.

The chain carries TRBV19 and TRBJ1-3; the match to TRBD1 covers 8 bases. The CDR3 loop spans 14 amino acids. Germline CDR1 is LNHDA and CDR2 is SQIVND (reference sequence). With 5 bases clipped from V and 4 bases from J, the junction kept 4 bases outside the gene matches. For the CDR3, the DNA is TGTGCCAGTAGTGTCGGACAGGGCGGAAACACCATATATTTT. Residues: CASSVGQGGNTIYF. The full variable domain, its missing parts supplied by reference TRBV19 and TRBJ1-3, is DGGITQSPKYLFRKEGQNVTLSCEQNLNHDAMYWYRQDPGQGLRLIYYSQIVNDFQKGDIAEGYSVSREKKESFPLTVTSAQKNPTAFYLCASSVGQGGNTIYFGEGSWLTVV.

The chain has TRBV7-9 and TRBJ2-7; TRBD2 agrees at 13 bases. This CDR3 spans 15 amino acids. Germline CDR1 is SEHNR and CDR2 is FQNEAQ (reference sequence). J was trimmed by 5 bases and V by 5 bases; bases with no gene match: 6. The CDR3 DNA follows: TGTGCCAGCAGCCAAACTAGCGGGAGGGCCCACGAGCAGTACTTC. It encodes CASSQTSGRAHEQYF.

In its sample, this clonotype was seen a few times. The J gene is TRBJ2-7, the V gene TRBV4-1; D is uncertain. The CDR3 length is 13 residues. The germline V and J ends were trimmed by 4 bases and 1 base, with 8 bases remaining between them. CDR1 MGHRA and CDR2 YSYEKL come from the germline V gene. DNA of the CDR3: TGCGCCAGCAGCCCAGCCGGGTCCTACGAGCAGTACTTC. This gives the protein CASSPAGSYEQYF.

V is TRBV12-3 or TRBV12-4 and J is TRBJ1-6, with D possibly TRBD1 on 5 matching bases. Trimming removed 4 bases at V and 9 bases at J, with 10 bases between. The CDR3 has 13 residues. The CDR3 nucleotides read TGTGCCAGCAGTTCCCACAGGTTTTCACCCCTCCACTTT. Translation: CASSSHRFSPLHF.

V usage is TRBV6-5 and J usage is TRBJ2-4, with a weak D call TRBD1 (5 bases). In germline, CDR1 is MNHEY, CDR2 SVGAGI. Trimming stripped 0 bases from V and 3 bases from J, with 12 bases between. The CDR3 length is 16 residues. CDR3 DNA: TGTGCCAGCAGTTACTCCCGGCCAGGGAACAAAAACATTCAGTACTTC. The encoded protein is CASSYSRPGNKNIQYF.

The chain couples TRBV11-2 to TRBJ2-5; no clear D gene. The V gene's germline CDR1 is SGHAT and CDR2 FQNNGV. The CDR3 spans 14 residues. With 1 base removed from V and 5 bases from J, the gap between germline ends came to 11 bases. The CDR3 region is CASSLARTGETQYF. The CDR3 nucleotides are TGTGCCAGCAGCTTAGCTAGGACGGGTGAGACCCAGTACTTC. Based on the CDR3 plus reference TRBV11-2 and TRBJ2-5, the full variable domain is EAGVAQSPRYKIIEKRQSVAFWCNPISGHATLYWYQQILGQGPKLLIQFQNNGVVDDSQLPKDRFSAERLKGVDSTLKIQPAKLEDSAVYLCASSLARTGETQYFGPGTRLLVL.